One sample yielded the 14 T cell receptor beta chains listed below, sequenced in a study of identical twins. One entry per CDR3 protein, called by TCRdb with MiXCR from the 5' RACE reads. The sample shows 500,000 to 550,000 distinct CDR3 sequences, under 25% of them seen only once. The same sample was also studied in work on T cells expressing NK-cell markers.

Sequenced: CD4+ T cells sorted from blood. The receptors shown here come from a young woman in good health.

This chain uses TRBV6-1 with TRBJ1-1, with 7 bases that match TRBD1. J lost 3 bases, V lost 6 bases, and 4 bases had no gene match. This CDR3 has 13 amino acids. The germline V gene encodes CDR1 MNHNS and CDR2 SASEGT. The CDR3 nucleotides are TGTGCCAGCAGGGGACAGAGATACACTGAAGCTTTCTTT. As protein: CASRGQRYTEAFF.

This clonotype has just a few counts. V is TRBV20-1 and J is TRBJ1-1; D is possibly TRBD1 (5 bases). CDR1 is DFQATT, CDR2 SNEGSKA, per germline (reference sequence). The CDR3 length is 12 residues. The CDR3 is CRGTGGGTEAFF. In DNA form, the CDR3 reads TGCAGAGGGACTGGAGGTGGGACTGAAGCTTTCTTT.

The chain uses TRBV6-2 or TRBV6-3 and TRBJ2-3; D is unresolved. The CDR3 spans 14 residues. The germline V and J ends were trimmed by 0 bases and 1 base, with 5 bases remaining between them. From germline, CDR1 is MNHEY and CDR2 SVGEGT. CDR3 nucleotide sequence: TGTGCCAGCAGTTACTCGTCGGGCACAGATACGCAGTATTTT. It codes for CASSYSSGTDTQYF.

This clonotype was seen a handful of times. The chain joins TRBV4-3 to TRBJ2-3, with 7 positions matching TRBD2. The CDR3 length is 16 residues. Per germline, CDR1 LGHNA and CDR2 YSLEER. The J segment lost 3 bases and the V segment lost 5 bases, leaving 11 bases of the junction unmatched. The CDR3 DNA reads as TGCGCCAGCAGCTATTGGGGGGGGGATAAAACAGATACGCAGTATTTT. The encoded protein is CASSYWGGDKTDTQYF.

A few counts support this clonotype. J is TRBJ2-5 and V is TRBV7-9; D unresolved. The germline CDR1 and CDR2 sequences are SEHNR and FQNEAQ (reference sequence). This CDR3 has 15 residues. Trimming took off 5 bases at V and 4 bases at J, with 17 bases between the two ends. As DNA, the CDR3 is TGTGCCAGCAGCCCAATCGAACTAAGCGCAGAGACCCAGTACTTC. Encoded protein: CASSPIELSAETQYF.

Only a few counts were recorded for this clonotype. The chain uses TRBV19 and TRBJ2-1; no clear D gene. CDR1 LNHDA and CDR2 SQIVND come from the germline V gene (reference sequence). The CDR3 covers 16 residues. V gave up 5 bases and J gave up 4 bases, with 18 bases separating them. CDR3 sequence reads: CASSQNTLIFYNEQFF. CDR3 in DNA: TGTGCCAGTAGTCAAAACACCCTAATATTTTACAATGAGCAGTTCTTC.

The rearrangement uses TRBV7-7 and TRBJ2-1; 13 positions agree with TRBD2. CDR3 size: 16 residues. V shed 5 bases, J shed 4 bases, and the junction held 5 bases outside the gene matches. The germline V gene has CDR1 SSHAT and CDR2 FNYEAQ (reference sequence). CDR3 protein: CASSPGTSGMYNEQFF. In nucleotides, the CDR3 is TGTGCCAGCAGCCCCGGGACTAGCGGGATGTACAATGAGCAGTTCTTC.

The chain combines TRBV7-9 with TRBJ2-7; D unclear. The V end lost 6 bases, the J end lost 9 bases, and 12 bases lay between the germline ends. Germline V CDR1 and CDR2: SEHNR, FQNEAQ (reference sequence). This CDR3 comprises 11 residues. The CDR3 is CASSLDRGQYF. In DNA, the CDR3 is TGTGCCAGCAGTTTGGACCGCGGGCAGTACTTC.

This clonotype was detected only a few times. This chain connects TRBV5-1 to TRBJ1-2, with 7 positions matching TRBD1. There are 16 residues in the CDR3. The junction had 14 bases not matched to a gene; V was cut back by 6 bases and J by 3 bases. Germline CDR1 reads SGHRS; CDR2 reads YFSETQ. CDR3 nucleotide sequence: TGCGCCAGCAAACGACAGGGCTCGTACCCGGACTATGGCTACACCTTC. Translating it yields CASKRQGSYPDYGYTF. Using reference TRBV5-1 and TRBJ1-2 for the parts outside the CDR3, the full variable domain is KAGVTQTPRYLIKTRGQQVTLSCSPISGHRSVSWYQQTPGQGLQFLFEYFSETQRNKGNFPGRFSGRQFSNSRSEMNVSTLELGDSALYLCASKRQGSYPDYGYTFGSGTRLTVV.

The chain uses TRBV7-2 and TRBJ2-3, with 8 bases aligning to TRBD2. There are 15 residues in the CDR3. V lost 1 base and J lost 7; bases outside the gene matches: 7. CDR1 is SGHTA, CDR2 FQGNSA, per germline. CDR3 DNA: TGTGCCAGCAGCTTAGATACGGGAGGGCCGAATACGCAGTATTTT. As protein: CASSLDTGGPNTQYF.

Only a few counts were recorded for this clonotype. This rearrangement joins TRBV4-1 to TRBJ2-1, with D possibly being TRBD2 (5 bases). Trimming took 5 bases from V and 7 from J, leaving 18 bases between them. This CDR3 region has 15 residues. CDR1 MGHRA and CDR2 YSYEKL come from the germline V gene. The CDR3 sequence is CASSSDYAAGNEQFF. CDR3 DNA: TGCGCCAGCAGCTCCGACTACGCCGCCGGGAATGAGCAGTTCTTC.

This clonotype turned up a few times. The rearrangement joins TRBV5-5 to TRBJ2-7; TRBD1 agrees at 7 bases. Germline V gene lookup returns CDR1 SGHKS and CDR2 YYEKEE (reference sequence). The ends lost 2 bases at V and 0 bases at J; junction bases unmatched: 5. The CDR3 length is 15 residues. CDR3 nucleotides: TGTGCCAGCAGCTTCCGGGACAGAACCTCCTACGAGCAGTACTTC. Translation: CASSFRDRTSYEQYF.

In this sample, this clonotype turned up many times. This chain links TRBV6-2 or TRBV6-3 with TRBJ1-5; D is possibly TRBD1 (5 bases). Germline loops: CDR1 MNHEY, CDR2 SVGEGT. V was trimmed by 2 bases and J by 2 bases, leaving 10 bases between them. The length of the CDR3 is 15 residues. CDR3 nucleotides: TGTGCCAGCAGTTACGTAACGACAGGCAATCAGCCCCAGCATTTT. It specifies CASSYVTTGNQPQHF.

The chain employs TRBV7-2 and TRBJ2-7; no reliable D call. Trimming took 1 base from V and 5 from J, leaving 15 bases between them. This CDR3 spans 15 amino acids. Germline values: CDR1 SGHTA, CDR2 FQGNSA. CDR3: CASSLGSSSINEQYF. The CDR3 bases are TGTGCCAGCAGCTTAGGTTCCAGTAGTATCAACGAGCAGTACTTC.